One TCR beta chain is described in this entry. Its antigen remains unknown. Recent acute infections and vaccinations were absent in the healthy HIV-negative adult donors. This entry belongs to a study of shared clonotypes between healthy human individuals. The study's findings and limits: Naive CD4 clonotypes were shared across several donors at 4.5% to 6.5%. Against clonotypes common to all four donors, non-shared ones had lower generation probabilities. Naive subsets, compared against memory subsets, generally had larger estimated richness values.

Using immunoSEQ multiplex PCR, the repertoire was profiled, and TCRdb retains in-frame clones only, with some absent. Of approximately 500,000 clones in the sample, 95% to 97% are singletons; the top ten hold under 0.06%. In germline, CDR1 is SNHLY, CDR2 FYNNEI. CDR3 length: 14 amino acids. V was shortened by 4 bases and J by 4 bases, with 11 bases between the two germline ends. The rearrangement joins TRBV2 to TRBJ1-5; perhaps TRBD1 as D (5 bases). Sequenced: naive CD4+ T cells sorted from blood. Subset given: CD45RA+ positively selected. The receptor was derived from a woman aged 30 to 39 in good health. Here the CDR3 reads CASSGGDPNQPQHF. The CDR3 DNA reads as TGTGCCAGCAGTGGGGGGGACCCTAATCAGCCCCAGCATTTT.